This T cell receptor beta chain was recovered during a study of control samples from healthy donors and cancer patients (dated by TCRdb to the early 2020s). The CDR3 runs 14 residues from the cysteine to the phenylalanine. Just the 42-base CDR3 DNA is kept, in frame starting at base 1. Trimming costs V 7 bases and J 7 bases, and their ends lie 19 bases apart. The CDR1 and CDR2 encoded by the germline V gene are MNHEY and SVGAGI. Of note for this clone: The target of this receptor is not known. Base qualities are not recorded, but no much larger clone differs from it by a single base.

The library was built by means of the immunoSEQ multiplex PCR assay. TCRdb stores this immuneACCESS table with in-frame sequences only. Part of the clones is absent; in the studies checked, under half of the shortfall reflects unresolved V genes, and no reason is known for the rest. This sample comprises 100,000 to 150,000 clones, about 88% of them detected only once. In total, the top ten clones hold about 3.4% of the sample. The sequenced material came from blood. This TCR was sampled from a man aged 45-65 years in good health. This receptor chain uses TRBV6-5 and TRBJ2-5, with the D gene not clear enough to name. The CDR3 region: CASTTGPTSRTQYF. The bases read TGTGCCAGCACCACCGGCCCCACCAGCCGGACCCAGTACTTC.